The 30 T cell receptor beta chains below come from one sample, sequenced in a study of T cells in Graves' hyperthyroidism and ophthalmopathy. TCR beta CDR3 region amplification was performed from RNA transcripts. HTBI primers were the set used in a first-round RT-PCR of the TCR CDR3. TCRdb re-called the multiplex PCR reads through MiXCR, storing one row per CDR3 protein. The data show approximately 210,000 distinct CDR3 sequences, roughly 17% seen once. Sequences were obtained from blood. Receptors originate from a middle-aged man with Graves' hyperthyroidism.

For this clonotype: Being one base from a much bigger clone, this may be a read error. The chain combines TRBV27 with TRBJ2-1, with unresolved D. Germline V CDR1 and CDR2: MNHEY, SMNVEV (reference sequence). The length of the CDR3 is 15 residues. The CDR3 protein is CVSSLSWTGYNEQFF. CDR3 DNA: TGTGTCAGCAGTTTAAGCTGGACCGGTTACAATGAGCAGTTCTTC.

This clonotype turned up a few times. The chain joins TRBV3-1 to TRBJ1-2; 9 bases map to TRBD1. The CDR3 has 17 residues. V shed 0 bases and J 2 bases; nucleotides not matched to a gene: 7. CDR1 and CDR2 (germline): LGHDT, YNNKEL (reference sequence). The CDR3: CASSQEEWTGENYGYTF. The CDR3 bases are TGTGCCAGCAGCCAAGAAGAGTGGACAGGGGAAAACTATGGCTACACCTTC.

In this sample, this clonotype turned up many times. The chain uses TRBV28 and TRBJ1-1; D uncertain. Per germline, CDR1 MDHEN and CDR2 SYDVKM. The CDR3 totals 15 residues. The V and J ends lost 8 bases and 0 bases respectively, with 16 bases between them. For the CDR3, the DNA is TGTGCCAGCGCGACCCCGGCTTACATGAACACTGAAGCTTTCTTT. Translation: CASATPAYMNTEAFF.

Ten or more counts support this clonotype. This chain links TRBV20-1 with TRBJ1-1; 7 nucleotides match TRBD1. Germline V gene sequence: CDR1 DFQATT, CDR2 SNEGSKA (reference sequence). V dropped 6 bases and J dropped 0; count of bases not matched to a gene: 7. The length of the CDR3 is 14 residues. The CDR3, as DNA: TGCAGTGCGAGGGACAGCCTCATGAACACTGAAGCTTTCTTT. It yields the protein CSARDSLMNTEAFF.

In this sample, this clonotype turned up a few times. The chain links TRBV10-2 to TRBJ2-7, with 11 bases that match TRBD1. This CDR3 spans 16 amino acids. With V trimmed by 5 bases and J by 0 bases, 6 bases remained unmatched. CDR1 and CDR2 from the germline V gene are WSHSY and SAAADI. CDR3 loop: CASSWTGGLSSYEQYF. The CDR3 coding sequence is TGCGCCAGCAGTTGGACAGGGGGCCTTAGCTCCTACGAGCAGTACTTC.

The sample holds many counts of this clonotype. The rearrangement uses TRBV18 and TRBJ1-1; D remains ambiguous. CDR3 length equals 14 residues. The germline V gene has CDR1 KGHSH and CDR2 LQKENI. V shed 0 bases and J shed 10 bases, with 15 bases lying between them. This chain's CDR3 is CASSPPGGRDRAFF. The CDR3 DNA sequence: TGTGCCAGCTCACCACCCGGAGGAAGGGATAGAGCTTTCTTT.

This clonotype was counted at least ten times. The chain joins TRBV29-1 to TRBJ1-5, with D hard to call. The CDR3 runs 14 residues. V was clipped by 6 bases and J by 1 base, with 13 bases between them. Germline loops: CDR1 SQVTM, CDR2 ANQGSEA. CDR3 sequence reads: CSVAESGSNQPQHF. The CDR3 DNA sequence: TGCAGCGTGGCCGAGAGTGGAAGCAATCAGCCCCAGCATTTT.

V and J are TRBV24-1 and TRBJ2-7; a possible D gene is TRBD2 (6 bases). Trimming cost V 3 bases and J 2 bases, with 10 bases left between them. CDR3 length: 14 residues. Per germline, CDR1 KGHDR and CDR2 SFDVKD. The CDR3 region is CATSDGGSPYEQYF. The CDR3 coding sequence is TGTGCCACCAGTGATGGAGGGAGCCCCTACGAGCAGTACTTC.

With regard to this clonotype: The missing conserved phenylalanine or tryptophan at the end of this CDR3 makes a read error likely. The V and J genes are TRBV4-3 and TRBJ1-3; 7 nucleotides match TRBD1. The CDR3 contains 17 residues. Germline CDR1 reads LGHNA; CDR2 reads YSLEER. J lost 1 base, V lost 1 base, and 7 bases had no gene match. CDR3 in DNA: TGCGCCAGCAGCCAAGCCCGTACAGGGGCGTCTGGAAACACCATATATTCT. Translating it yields CASSQARTGASGNTIYS.

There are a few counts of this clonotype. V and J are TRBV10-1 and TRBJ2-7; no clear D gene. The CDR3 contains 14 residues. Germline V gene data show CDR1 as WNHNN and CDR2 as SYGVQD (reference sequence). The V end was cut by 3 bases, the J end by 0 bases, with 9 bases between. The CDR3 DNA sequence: TGCGCCAGCAGTGAAGGGCTTTACTCCTACGAGCAGTACTTC. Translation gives CASSEGLYSYEQYF.

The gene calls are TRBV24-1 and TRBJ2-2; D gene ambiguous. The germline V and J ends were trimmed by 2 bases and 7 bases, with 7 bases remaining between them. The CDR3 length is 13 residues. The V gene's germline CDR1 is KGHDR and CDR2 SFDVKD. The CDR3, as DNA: TGTGCCACCAGTGATTCGGACGGCGGGGAGCTGTTTTTT. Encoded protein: CATSDSDGGELFF.

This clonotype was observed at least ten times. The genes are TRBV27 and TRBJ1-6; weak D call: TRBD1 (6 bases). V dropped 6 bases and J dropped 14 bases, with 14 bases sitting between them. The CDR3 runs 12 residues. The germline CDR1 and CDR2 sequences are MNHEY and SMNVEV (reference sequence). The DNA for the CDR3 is TGTGCCAGCAGGAGAACAGGGTTAGCCCTCCACTTT. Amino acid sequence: CASRRTGLALHF.

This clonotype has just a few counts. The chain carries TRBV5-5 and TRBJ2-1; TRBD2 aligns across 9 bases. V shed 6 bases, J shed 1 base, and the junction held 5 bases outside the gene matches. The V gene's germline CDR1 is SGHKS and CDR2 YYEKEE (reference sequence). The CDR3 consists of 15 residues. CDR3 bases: TGTGCCAGCACCGTTAGCGGGAGATCCTACAATGAGCAGTTCTTC. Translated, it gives CASTVSGRSYNEQFF.

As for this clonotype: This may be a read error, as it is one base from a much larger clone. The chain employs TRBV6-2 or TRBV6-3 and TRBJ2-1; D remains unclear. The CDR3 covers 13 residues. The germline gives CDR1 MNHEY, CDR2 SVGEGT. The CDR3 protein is CAGSTRPTNEQFF. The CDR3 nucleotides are TGTGCCGGCAGTACTCGCCCGACAAACGAGCAGTTCTTC.

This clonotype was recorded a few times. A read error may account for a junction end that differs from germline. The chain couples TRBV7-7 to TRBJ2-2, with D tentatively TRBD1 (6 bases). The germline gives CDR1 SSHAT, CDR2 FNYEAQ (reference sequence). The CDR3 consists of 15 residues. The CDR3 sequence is CASSVGFTGNGELFF. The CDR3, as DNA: TGTGCTAGCAGCGTAGGGTTTACAGGGAACGGGGAGCTGTTTTTT.

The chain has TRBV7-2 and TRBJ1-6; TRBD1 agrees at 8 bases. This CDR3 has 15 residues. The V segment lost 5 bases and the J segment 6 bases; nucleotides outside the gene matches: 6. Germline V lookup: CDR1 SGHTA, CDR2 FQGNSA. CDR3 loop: CASSLWTGTNSPLHF. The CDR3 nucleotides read TGTGCCAGCAGCCTGTGGACAGGGACTAATTCACCCCTCCACTTT.

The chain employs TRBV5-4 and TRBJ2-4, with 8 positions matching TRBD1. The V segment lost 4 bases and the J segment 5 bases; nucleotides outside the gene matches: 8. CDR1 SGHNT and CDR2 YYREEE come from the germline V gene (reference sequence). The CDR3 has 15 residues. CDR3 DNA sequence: TGTGCCAGCAGCCAAGCGACAGGGGCCGAAAACATTCAGTACTTC. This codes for CASSQATGAENIQYF.

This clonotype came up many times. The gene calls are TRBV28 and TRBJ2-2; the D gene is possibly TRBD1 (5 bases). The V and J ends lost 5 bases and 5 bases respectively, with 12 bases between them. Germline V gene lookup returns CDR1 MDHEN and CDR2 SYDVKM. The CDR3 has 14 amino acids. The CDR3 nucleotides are TGTGCCAGCAGTACTTTCAGGGATACCGGGGAGCTGTTTTTT. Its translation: CASSTFRDTGELFF. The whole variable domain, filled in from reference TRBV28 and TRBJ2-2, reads DVKVTQSSRYLVKRTGEKVFLECVQDMDHENMFWYRQDPGLGLRLIYFSYDVKMKEKGDIPEGYSVSREKKERFSLILESASTNQTSMYLCASSTFRDTGELFFGEGSRLTVL.

The CDR3 loop is CASSVGGEKQFF. The CDR3 DNA follows: TGTGCCAGCAGCGTAGGAGGGGAAAAGCAGTTCTTC. V is TRBV9 and J is TRBJ2-1; TRBD1 or TRBD2 may be the D gene (5 bases each). V lost 0 bases, J lost 11 bases, and 9 bases lay in between. The germline gives CDR1 SGDLS, CDR2 YYNGEE. CDR3 length equals 12 residues.

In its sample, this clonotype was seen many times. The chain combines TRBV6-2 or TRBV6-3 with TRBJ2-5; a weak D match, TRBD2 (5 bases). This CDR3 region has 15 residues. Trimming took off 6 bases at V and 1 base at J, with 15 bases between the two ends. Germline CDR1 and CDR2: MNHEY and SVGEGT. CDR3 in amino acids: CASRRPQDSQETQYF. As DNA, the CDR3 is TGTGCCAGCAGACGCCCCCAGGACTCCCAAGAGACCCAGTACTTC.

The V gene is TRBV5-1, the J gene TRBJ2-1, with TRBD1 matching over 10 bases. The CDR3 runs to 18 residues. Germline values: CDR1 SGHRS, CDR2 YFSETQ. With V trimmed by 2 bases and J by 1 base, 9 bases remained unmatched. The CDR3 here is CASSFGTGVYKSYNEQFF. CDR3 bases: TGCGCCAGCAGCTTCGGGACAGGGGTTTACAAATCCTACAATGAGCAGTTCTTC.

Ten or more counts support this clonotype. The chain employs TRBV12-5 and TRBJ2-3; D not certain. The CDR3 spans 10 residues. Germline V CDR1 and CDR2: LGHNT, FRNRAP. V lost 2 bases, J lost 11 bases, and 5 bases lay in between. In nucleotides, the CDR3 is TGTGCTAGTGGTTTGCCGAGGCAGTATTTT. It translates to CASGLPRQYF.

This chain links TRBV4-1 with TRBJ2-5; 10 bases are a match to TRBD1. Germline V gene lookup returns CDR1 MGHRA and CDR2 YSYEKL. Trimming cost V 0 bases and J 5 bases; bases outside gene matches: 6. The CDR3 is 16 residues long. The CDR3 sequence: CASSQDPDRGGETQYF. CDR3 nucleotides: TGCGCCAGCAGCCAAGATCCGGACAGGGGGGGCGAGACCCAGTACTTC.

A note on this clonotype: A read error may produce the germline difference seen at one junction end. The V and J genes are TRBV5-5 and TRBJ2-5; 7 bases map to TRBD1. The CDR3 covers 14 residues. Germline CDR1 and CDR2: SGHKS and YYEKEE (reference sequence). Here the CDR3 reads CASSPTVRGETQYF. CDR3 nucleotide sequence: TGCGCCAGCAGCCCCACCGTCAGGGGGGAGACCCAGTACTTC.

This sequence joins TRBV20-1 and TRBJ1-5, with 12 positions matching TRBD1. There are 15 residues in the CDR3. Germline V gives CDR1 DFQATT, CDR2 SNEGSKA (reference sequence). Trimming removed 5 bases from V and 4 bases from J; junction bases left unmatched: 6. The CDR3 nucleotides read TGCAGTGCTTGGGACAGGGGGCTTGCAAATCAGCCCCAGCATTTT. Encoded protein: CSAWDRGLANQPQHF.

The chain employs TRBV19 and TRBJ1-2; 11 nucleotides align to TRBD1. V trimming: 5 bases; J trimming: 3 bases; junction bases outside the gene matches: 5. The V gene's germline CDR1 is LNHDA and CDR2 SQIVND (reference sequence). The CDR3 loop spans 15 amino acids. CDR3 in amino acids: CASSSRTGGDYGYTF. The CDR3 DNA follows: TGTGCCAGTAGTTCGCGGACAGGGGGCGACTATGGCTACACCTTC.

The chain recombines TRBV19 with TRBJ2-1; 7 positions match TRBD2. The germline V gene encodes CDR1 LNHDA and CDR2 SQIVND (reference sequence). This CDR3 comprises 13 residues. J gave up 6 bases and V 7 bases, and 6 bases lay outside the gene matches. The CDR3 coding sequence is TGTGCCAGTAAGGCTAGCGGAGGCAATGAGCAGTTCTTC. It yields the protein CASKASGGNEQFF. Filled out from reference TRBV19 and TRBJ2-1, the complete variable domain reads DGGITQSPKYLFRKEGQNVTLSCEQNLNHDAMYWYRQDPGQGLRLIYYSQIVNDFQKGDIAEGYSVSREKKESFPLTVTSAQKNPTAFYLCASKASGGNEQFFGPGTRLTVL.

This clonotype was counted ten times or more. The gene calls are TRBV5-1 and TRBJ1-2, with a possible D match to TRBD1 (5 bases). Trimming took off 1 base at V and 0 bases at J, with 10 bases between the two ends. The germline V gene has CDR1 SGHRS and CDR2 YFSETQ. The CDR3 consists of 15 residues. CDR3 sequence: CASSLYGTANYGYTF. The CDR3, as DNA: TGCGCCAGCAGCTTGTACGGGACGGCTAACTATGGCTACACCTTC.

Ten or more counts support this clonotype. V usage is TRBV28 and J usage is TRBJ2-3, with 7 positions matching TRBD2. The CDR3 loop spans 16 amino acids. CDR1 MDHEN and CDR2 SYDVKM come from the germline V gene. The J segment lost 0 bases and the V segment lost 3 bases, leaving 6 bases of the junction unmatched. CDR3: CASSFFAGDSTDTQYF. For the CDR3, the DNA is TGTGCCAGCAGTTTCTTTGCGGGGGATAGCACAGATACGCAGTATTTT.

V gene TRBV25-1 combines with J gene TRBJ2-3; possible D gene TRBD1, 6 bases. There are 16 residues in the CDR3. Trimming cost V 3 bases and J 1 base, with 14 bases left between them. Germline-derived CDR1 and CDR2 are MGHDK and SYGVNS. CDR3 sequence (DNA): TGTGCCAGCAGTGACCTCCCCGGACAGCGCACAGATACGCAGTATTTT. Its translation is CASSDLPGQRTDTQYF.